A selection of T cell receptor beta chains follows, all from one sample in a study of blood T cell repertoires in COVID-19. TCRdb's table, derived via immunoSEQ multiplex PCR, lists solely in-frame clones and lacks some. There are approximately 220,000 clones in the sample; about 80% occur only once, and approximately 1.2% lies in the top ten. Sample: PBMCs or T cells enriched from blood (not recorded which). The receptors here all came from a woman aged 40 to 55 with acute COVID-19. Both conserved end residues are trimmed from each CDR3.

J: TRBJ2-3
V: TRBV3-1/TRBV3-2
CDR3: ASSQPGLAGDTQY

J: TRBJ2-7
V: TRBV28
CDR3: ASYSPLSGEQY

J: TRBJ1-2
V: TRBV30
CDR3: AWSEGPGVGYT

J: TRBJ2-2
V: TRBV19
CDR3: ASSKQQGAGELF

J: TRBJ2-5
V: TRBV7-9
CDR3: ASSLAGGQETQY

J: TRBJ2-2
V: TRBV11-2
CDR3: ASSRATPSGNTGELF

J: TRBJ1-1
V: TRBV27
CDR3: ASSLQANTEAF

J: TRBJ1-1
V: TRBV6-6
CDR3: ASSQGNTEAF

J: TRBJ1-1
V: TRBV3-1/TRBV3-2
CDR3: ASSRGGNTEAF

J: TRBJ1-1
V: TRBV23-1
CDR3: ASRTEAF

J: TRBJ1-4
V: TRBV5-1
CDR3: ASSLTFSGTGKQREEKLF

J: TRBJ1-4
V: TRBV7-8
CDR3: ASSSENEKLF

J: TRBJ2-2
V: TRBV5-1
CDR3: ASSLWDTGNTGELF

J: TRBJ2-2
V: TRBV29-1
CDR3: SVGTGRTGELF

J: TRBJ2-1
V: TRBV15
CDR3: ATSRLSGTGNNEQF

J: TRBJ1-2
V: TRBV28
CDR3: ASNRDFNYGYT

J: TRBJ1-1
V: TRBV5-3
CDR3: ARSPDATSLRGTEAF

J: TRBJ1-2
V: TRBV25-1
CDR3: ASSLGSGGSVDYGYT

J: TRBJ1-1
V: TRBV4-3
CDR3: ASSHTIGNTEAF

J: TRBJ2-1
V: TRBV29-1
CDR3: SVGSPETSGNNEQF

J: TRBJ2-1
V: TRBV7-9
CDR3: ASSLGSSGRRNEQF

J: TRBJ1-1
V: TRBV7-9
CDR3: ASRGRTGLNTEAF

J: TRBJ1-2
V: TRBV5-6
CDR3: ASSLASPGDGYT

J: TRBJ1-4
V: TRBV18
CDR3: ASSPLQGTTNEKLF